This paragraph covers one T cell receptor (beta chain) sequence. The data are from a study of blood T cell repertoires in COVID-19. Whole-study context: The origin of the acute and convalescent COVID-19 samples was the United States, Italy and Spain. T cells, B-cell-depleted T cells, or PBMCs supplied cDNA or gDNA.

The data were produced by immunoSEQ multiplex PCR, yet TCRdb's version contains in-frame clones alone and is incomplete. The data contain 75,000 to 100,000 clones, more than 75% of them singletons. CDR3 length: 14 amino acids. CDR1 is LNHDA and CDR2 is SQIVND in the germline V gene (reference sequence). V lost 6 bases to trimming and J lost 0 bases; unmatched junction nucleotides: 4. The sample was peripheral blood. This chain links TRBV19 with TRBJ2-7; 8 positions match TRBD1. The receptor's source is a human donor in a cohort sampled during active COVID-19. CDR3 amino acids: CASRSGTGSYEQYF. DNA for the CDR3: TGTGCCAGTAGGTCCGGGACAGGCTCCTACGAGCAGTACTTC.